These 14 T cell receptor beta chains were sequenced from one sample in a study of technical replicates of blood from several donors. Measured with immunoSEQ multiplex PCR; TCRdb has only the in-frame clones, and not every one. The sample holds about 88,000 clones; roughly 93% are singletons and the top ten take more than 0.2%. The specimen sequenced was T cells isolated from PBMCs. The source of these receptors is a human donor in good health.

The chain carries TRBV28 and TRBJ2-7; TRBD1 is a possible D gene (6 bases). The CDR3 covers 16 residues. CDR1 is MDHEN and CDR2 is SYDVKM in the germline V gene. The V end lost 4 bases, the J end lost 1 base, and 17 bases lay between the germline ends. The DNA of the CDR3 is TGTGCCAGCAGTTCTCCCGGGACAAGGGGGTCCTACGAGCAGTACTTC. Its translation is CASSSPGTRGSYEQYF.

In DNA, the CDR3 is TGTGCCAGCAGTTTAGAATGGGCAGGTACGCAGTATTTT. Protein sequence: CASSLEWAGTQYF. The chain couples TRBV27 to TRBJ2-3; D remains unclear. Trimming removed 2 bases from V and 8 bases from J, with 11 bases in between. The CDR3 sequence is 13 residues long. Germline V gene sequence: CDR1 MNHEY, CDR2 SMNVEV (reference sequence).

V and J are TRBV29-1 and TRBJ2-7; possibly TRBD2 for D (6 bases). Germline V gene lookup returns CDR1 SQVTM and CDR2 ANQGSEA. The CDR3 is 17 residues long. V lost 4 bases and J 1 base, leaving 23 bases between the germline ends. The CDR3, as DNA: TGCAGCGTTGCTCCCCCGGGGAGCGGGTTGTCTTCCTACGAGCAGTACTTC. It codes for CSVAPPGSGLSSYEQYF.

CDR3 coding DNA: TGTGCTAGTGGTCCAGGGGATTACACTGAAGCTTTCTTT. Amino acid sequence: CASGPGDYTEAFF. The chain has TRBV12-5 and TRBJ1-1; D may be TRBD1 (6 bases). Trimming stripped 5 bases from V and 3 bases from J, with 10 bases between. Germline CDR1 LGHNT, CDR2 FRNRAP. CDR3 length: 13 amino acids.

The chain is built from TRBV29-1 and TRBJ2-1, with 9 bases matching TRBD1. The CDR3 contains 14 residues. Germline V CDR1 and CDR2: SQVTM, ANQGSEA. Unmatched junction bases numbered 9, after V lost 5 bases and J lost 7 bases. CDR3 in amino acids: CSVIRDREKNEQFF. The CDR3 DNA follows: TGCAGCGTTATCCGGGACAGGGAGAAGAATGAGCAGTTCTTC.

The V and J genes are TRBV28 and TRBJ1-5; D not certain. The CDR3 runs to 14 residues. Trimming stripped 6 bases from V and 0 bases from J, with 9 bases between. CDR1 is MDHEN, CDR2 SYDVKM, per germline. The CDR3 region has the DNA TGTGCCAGCAGCCGGGGTTATAGCAATCAGCCCCAGCATTTT. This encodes CASSRGYSNQPQHF.

CDR3 in DNA: TGTGCCAGCAGCCGGGAGGGGTTTTTTTACGAGCAGTACTTC. As protein: CASSREGFFYEQYF. The V gene is TRBV27, the J gene TRBJ2-7; 8 nucleotides align to TRBD2. The CDR3 is 14 residues long. Trimming cost V 6 bases and J 4 bases; bases outside gene matches: 8. CDR1 and CDR2 from the germline V gene are MNHEY and SMNVEV (reference sequence).

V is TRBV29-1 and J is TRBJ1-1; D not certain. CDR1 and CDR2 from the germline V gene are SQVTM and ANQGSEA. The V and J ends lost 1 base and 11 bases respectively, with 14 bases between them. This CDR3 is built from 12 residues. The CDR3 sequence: CSVEGEGSGAFF. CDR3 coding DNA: TGCAGCGTTGAAGGGGAGGGTTCTGGGGCTTTCTTT.

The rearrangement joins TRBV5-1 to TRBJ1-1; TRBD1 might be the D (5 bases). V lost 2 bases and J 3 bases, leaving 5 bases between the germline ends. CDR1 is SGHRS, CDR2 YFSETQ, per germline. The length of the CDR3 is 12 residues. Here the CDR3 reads CASSLGDTEAFF. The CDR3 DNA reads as TGCGCCAGCAGCTTAGGGGACACTGAAGCTTTCTTT.

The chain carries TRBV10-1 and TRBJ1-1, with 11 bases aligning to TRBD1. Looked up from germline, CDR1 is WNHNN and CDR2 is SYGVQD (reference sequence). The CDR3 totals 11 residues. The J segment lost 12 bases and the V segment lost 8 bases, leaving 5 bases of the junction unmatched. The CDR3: CASGGQGATFF. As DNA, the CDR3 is TGCGCCAGCGGCGGACAGGGGGCGACTTTCTTT.

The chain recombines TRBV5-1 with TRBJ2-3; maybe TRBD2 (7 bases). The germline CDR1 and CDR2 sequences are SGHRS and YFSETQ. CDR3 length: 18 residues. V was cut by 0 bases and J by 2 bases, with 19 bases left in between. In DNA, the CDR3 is TGCGCCAGCAGCTTGGCCTTTACGGGCGGGGGCTACACAGATACGCAGTATTTT. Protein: CASSLAFTGGGYTDTQYF. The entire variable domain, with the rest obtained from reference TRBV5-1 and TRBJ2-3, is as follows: KAGVTQTPRYLIKTRGQQVTLSCSPISGHRSVSWYQQTPGQGLQFLFEYFSETQRNKGNFPGRFSGRQFSNSRSEMNVSTLELGDSALYLCASSLAFTGGGYTDTQYFGPGTRLTVL.

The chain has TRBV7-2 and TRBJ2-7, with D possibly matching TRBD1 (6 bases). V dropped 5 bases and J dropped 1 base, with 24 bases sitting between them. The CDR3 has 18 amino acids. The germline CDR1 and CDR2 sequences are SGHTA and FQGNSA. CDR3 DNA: TGTGCCAGCAGCCCCCTTTTGGGGCAGGGGAGAAATTCCTACGAGCAGTACTTC. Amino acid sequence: CASSPLLGQGRNSYEQYF.

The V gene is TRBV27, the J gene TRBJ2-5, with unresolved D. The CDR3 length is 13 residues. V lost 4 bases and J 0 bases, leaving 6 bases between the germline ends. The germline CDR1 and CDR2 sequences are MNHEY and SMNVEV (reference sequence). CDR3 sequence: CASSSIYQETQYF. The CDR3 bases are TGTGCCAGCAGTTCTATATACCAAGAGACCCAGTACTTC.

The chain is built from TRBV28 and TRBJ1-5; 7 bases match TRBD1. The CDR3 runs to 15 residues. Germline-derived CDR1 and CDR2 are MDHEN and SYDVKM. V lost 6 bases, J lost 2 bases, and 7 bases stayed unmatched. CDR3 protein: CASRADRDGNQPQHF. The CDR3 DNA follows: TGTGCCAGCAGAGCCGACAGGGACGGCAATCAGCCCCAGCATTTT.